This TCR beta chain was obtained from a study of T cell responses to AZD1222 COVID-19 vaccine. Study-level points and caveats: Repertoires were collected only later (after the peak T cell response had occurred). Compared with day 0, the breadth and depth of the Spike-specific TCR repertoire rose significantly after two doses of AZD1222. Donors were largely white British and mainly female; clonal diversity was possibly underestimated. Vaccine-associated CD4 TCRs ranged over spike, dominating at 160-218 and 743-854.

Germline lookup yields CDR1 SNHLY and CDR2 FYNNEI. The CDR3 runs 12 residues. Trimming removed 6 bases from V and 5 bases from J, with 10 bases in between. Points on this clone: Its antigen is not identified.

The protocol was immunoSEQ multiplex PCR, while the TCRdb copy is restricted to in-frame clones and leaves out a portion. The sample contains 120,000 to 150,000 clones, 90% to 95% of which appear only once. This receptor was taken from an adult in good health. Source: peripheral blood, taken on day 0 of AZD1222 vaccination. This sequence joins TRBV2 and TRBJ1-2, with D maybe TRBD1 (5 bases). As DNA, the CDR3 is TGTGCCAGCAGGCAGGGTTGGTATGGCTACACCTTC. Protein product: CASRQGWYGYTF.